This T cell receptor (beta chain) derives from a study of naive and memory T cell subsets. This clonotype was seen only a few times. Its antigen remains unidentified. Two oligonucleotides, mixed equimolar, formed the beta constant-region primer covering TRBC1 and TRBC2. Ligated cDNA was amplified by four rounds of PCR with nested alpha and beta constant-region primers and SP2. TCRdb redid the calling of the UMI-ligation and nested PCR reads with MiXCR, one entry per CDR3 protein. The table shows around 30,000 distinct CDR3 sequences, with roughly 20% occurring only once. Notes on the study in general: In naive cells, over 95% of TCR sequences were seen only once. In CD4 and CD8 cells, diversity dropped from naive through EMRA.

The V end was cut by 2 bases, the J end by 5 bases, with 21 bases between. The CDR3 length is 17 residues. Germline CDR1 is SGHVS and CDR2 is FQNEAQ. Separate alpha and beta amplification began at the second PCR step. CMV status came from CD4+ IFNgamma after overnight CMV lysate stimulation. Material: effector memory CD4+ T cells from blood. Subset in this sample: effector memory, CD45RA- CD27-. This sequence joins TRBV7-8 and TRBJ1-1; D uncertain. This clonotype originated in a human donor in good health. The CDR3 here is CASSLRGWEGGVTEAFF. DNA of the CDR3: TGTGCCAGCAGCTTACGGGGTTGGGAGGGTGGAGTAACTGAAGCTTTCTTT.